The 21 T cell receptor beta chains below all came from one sample that was sequenced in a study of vaccination and CD4 T cells after COVID-19 (dated by TCRdb to the early 2020s). Library preparation employed PCR. Sequencing was performed on an Illumina iSeq 100. TCR sequencing of DNA from cultured CD4+ T cells used the Oncomine TCR Beta short-read assay at the Johns Hopkins FTIC core. TCRdb reprocessed the public reads (quality trimming at Q25 with fastp, clone calling with MiXCR) and kept in-frame beta chains. Every entry covers one CDR3 protein and lists the most common genes and DNA from its rows. For this sample there are thousands of distinct CDR3 sequences; approximately 18% appear just once. Clones ranked in the top ten supply 20% to 25% of the sample. These receptors have no known antigen. The meaning of the sample's treatment or condition label: approximately nine-day PBMC culture with coronavirus spike peptide pools or control peptides (ViraFEST assay). CD4+ T cells from unexposed donors were collected before the COVID-19 pandemic (2011-2018).

Specimen: CD4+ T cells from blood, cultured in vitro. These receptors were obtained from a human donor in good health.

This clonotype was counted between two and nine times. The chain is built from TRBV5-4 and TRBJ2-7; D might be TRBD2 (5 bases). This CDR3 comprises 14 residues. V was clipped by 4 bases and J by 3 bases, with 14 bases between them. The germline V gene encodes CDR1 SGHNT and CDR2 YYREEE (reference sequence). The CDR3 coding sequence is TGTGCCAGCAGCCGAGCTGGACTTTTCTACGAGCAGTACTTC. Protein product: CASSRAGLFYEQYF.

This clonotype showed up just a few times. V usage is TRBV21-1 and J usage is TRBJ2-5; the listed D gene, TRBD1, was not tested against the DNA. TRBV21-1 is designated a pseudogene. This CDR3 has 14 amino acids. In DNA form, the CDR3 reads TGTGCCAGCAGCACTAGGACAGGAAAAGAGACCCAGTACTTC. Translating it yields CASSTRTGKETQYF.

This chain uses TRBV12-3 or TRBV12-4 with TRBJ1-2; 8 nucleotides line up with TRBD1. This CDR3 has 14 residues. The J segment lost 8 bases and the V segment lost 5 bases, leaving 10 bases of the junction unmatched. CDR3 sequence (DNA): TGTGCCAGCAGTCCGCAAGTGGCAGGGGGCGGCTACACCTTC. This gives the protein CASSPQVAGGGYTF.

This clonotype is medium-sized (0.01 to 0.1%) in the sample. CDR3 region: CASSPGWGDQETQYF. The CDR3 DNA reads TGTGCCAGCAGCCCCGGATGGGGGGACCAAGAGACCCAGTACTTC. The chain is built from TRBV7-2 and TRBJ2-5; perhaps TRBD2 as D (6 bases). V was clipped by 5 bases and J by 0 bases, with 13 bases between them. CDR3 length equals 15 residues. Looked up from germline, CDR1 is SGHTA and CDR2 is FQGNSA.

This clonotype was counted between two and nine times. The CDR3 is CASRRNGGYEQFF. The CDR3 DNA reads TGTGCCAGTAGGAGGAATGGAGGGTATGAGCAGTTCTTC. The rearrangement joins TRBV19 to TRBJ2-1; possible D gene TRBD2, 6 bases. V lost 6 bases and J lost 8, with 14 bases in between. Germline CDR1 LNHDA, CDR2 SQIVND (reference sequence). There are 13 residues in the CDR3.

In this sample, this clonotype turned up once. CDR3 amino acids: CASSPPGNEQFF. The CDR3 DNA reads as TGTGCCAGCTCACCTCCAGGAAATGAGCAGTTCTTC. The chain couples TRBV18 to TRBJ2-1; no clear D. Germline lookup yields CDR1 KGHSH and CDR2 LQKENI. Trimming pared 3 bases from V and 7 bases from J, leaving 7 bases between. The CDR3 sequence is 12 residues long.

This clonotype was picked up a small number of times. J is TRBJ2-5 and V is TRBV5-1; D possibly corresponds to TRBD2 (6 bases). The CDR3 is made up of 14 amino acids. The germline gives CDR1 SGHRS, CDR2 YFSETQ. Trimming removed 6 bases at V and 7 bases at J, with 19 bases between. Here the CDR3 reads CASTPGVVEGTQYF. In nucleotides, the CDR3 is TGCGCCAGCACTCCGGGGGTGGTAGAGGGGACCCAGTACTTC. Full variable domain (outside the CDR3, taken from reference TRBV5-1 and TRBJ2-5): KAGVTQTPRYLIKTRGQQVTLSCSPISGHRSVSWYQQTPGQGLQFLFEYFSETQRNKGNFPGRFSGRQFSNSRSEMNVSTLELGDSALYLCASTPGVVEGTQYFGPGTRLLVL.

The rearrangement uses TRBV6-1 and TRBJ2-1; D unresolved. Trimming took 2 bases from V and 1 from J, leaving 6 bases between them. Germline loops: CDR1 MNHNS, CDR2 SASEGT. The CDR3 extends over 14 amino acids. DNA for the CDR3: TGTGCCAGCAGTGAACTCCCATCCTACAATGAGCAGTTCTTC. Translating it yields CASSELPSYNEQFF.

The chain couples TRBV20-1 to TRBJ2-1, with 9 bases fitting TRBD2. Germline assignment: CDR1 DFQATT and CDR2 SNEGSKA (reference sequence). Unmatched junction bases numbered 7, after V lost 1 base and J lost 9 bases. The CDR3 runs to 14 residues. CDR3 loop: CSARAYSGSVEQFF. CDR3 in DNA: TGCAGTGCTAGAGCTTATAGCGGGAGCGTTGAGCAGTTCTTC.

This clonotype was found a few times. This chain links TRBV5-1 with TRBJ2-5, with 9 bases that match TRBD1. The CDR3 loop spans 14 amino acids. Unmatched junction bases numbered 4, after V lost 2 bases and J lost 5 bases. Germline-derived CDR1 and CDR2 are SGHRS and YFSETQ. The CDR3 DNA reads as TGCGCCAGCAGCTTACAGGGGGCGGGGGAGACCCAGTACTTC. It specifies CASSLQGAGETQYF.

This clonotype was observed a few times. This chain links TRBV12-2 with TRBJ2-7; the listed D gene, TRBD2, was not tested against the DNA. TRBV12-2 is annotated as a pseudogene. The CDR3 is made up of 16 amino acids. The chain's CDR3 is CASRRGLAGGQNEQYF. The CDR3 nucleotides read TGTGCAAGTCGCCGGGGACTAGCGGGGGGGCAAAACGAGCAGTACTTC.

This clonotype was seen a handful of times. This chain links TRBV10-3 with TRBJ2-3; 11 bases are a match to TRBD2. The junction had 11 bases not matched to a gene; V was cut back by 3 bases and J by 6 bases. Germline-derived CDR1 and CDR2 are ENHRY and SYGVKD. This CDR3 has 17 amino acids. The CDR3 sequence: CAISDPYSSGGADTQYF. The CDR3 DNA is TGTGCCATCAGTGATCCCTATAGTAGCGGGGGGGCGGATACGCAGTATTTT.

This clonotype is medium-sized (0.01 to 0.1%) in the sample. The chain couples TRBV6-1 to TRBJ1-5; no clear D. CDR1 and CDR2 from the germline V gene are MNHNS and SASEGT. Deletions cut 3 bases from V and 0 bases from J, with 6 bases between. The CDR3 runs 14 residues. The CDR3 protein is CASSDKHSNQPQHF. The CDR3 region has the DNA TGTGCCAGCAGTGACAAGCATAGCAATCAGCCCCAGCATTTT.

A few counts support this clonotype. This chain links TRBV12-3 or TRBV12-4 with TRBJ1-2, with no clear D. This CDR3 spans 14 amino acids. The V end was cut by 0 bases, the J end by 8 bases, with 13 bases between. CDR3 sequence reads: CASSLASSLGGYTF. The CDR3, as DNA: TGTGCCAGCAGTTTAGCCAGTTCACTGGGGGGCTACACCTTC.

The chain carries TRBV6-1 and TRBJ1-4; D uncertain. Germline V gene data show CDR1 as MNHNS and CDR2 as SASEGT. Between the trimmed V and J ends, which lost 8 bases and 4 bases, there was a span of 8 bases. The CDR3 contains 12 residues. CDR3 bases: TGTGCCAGCGGCACTTATAATGAAAAACTGTTTTTT. Translating gives CASGTYNEKLFF.

This clonotype is labeled as medium-sized. The chain is built from TRBV19 and TRBJ1-2; no reliable D call. Germline CDR1 is LNHDA and CDR2 is SQIVND (reference sequence). The CDR3 is 14 amino acids. Trimming pared 3 bases from V and 4 bases from J, leaving 12 bases between. The CDR3 DNA is TGTGCCAGTAGTATCGGCGGGTCAGGCTATGGCTACACCTTC. This encodes CASSIGGSGYGYTF.

The chain couples TRBV12-3 or TRBV12-4 to TRBJ2-3, with 13 bases that match TRBD2. The CDR3 is made up of 15 amino acids. V was clipped by 6 bases and J by 6 bases; unmatched bases: 6. The CDR3 loop is CASSSTGLAGDTQYF. The CDR3 DNA reads as TGTGCCAGCAGCTCCACGGGACTAGCGGGGGATACGCAGTATTTT.

The CDR3 DNA follows: TGCAGTGCTATGGACAGGGTGTCCTACAATGAGCAGTTCTTC. Residues: CSAMDRVSYNEQFF. The V and J genes are TRBV20-1 and TRBJ2-1, with 8 bases fitting TRBD1. In germline, CDR1 is DFQATT, CDR2 SNEGSKA (reference sequence). CDR3 size: 14 residues. V lost 4 bases to trimming and J lost 1 base; unmatched junction nucleotides: 3.

This clonotype qualifies as medium-sized (0.01 to 0.1%). The chain uses TRBV10-3 and TRBJ2-6; no reliable D call. CDR3 size: 15 residues. The V gene lost 6 bases and the J gene lost 2 bases, with 11 bases spanning the gap. CDR1 and CDR2 (germline): ENHRY, SYGVKD. CDR3 sequence (DNA): TGTGCCATCAGCCCCGATCTGGCTGGGGCCAACGTCCTGACTTTC. Translated, it gives CAISPDLAGANVLTF.

This clonotype is labeled as medium-sized. The V gene is TRBV10-3, the J gene TRBJ2-7; D may be TRBD1 or TRBD2 (5 bases each). From germline, CDR1 is ENHRY and CDR2 SYGVKD. Between the trimmed V and J ends, which lost 6 bases and 5 bases, there was a span of 14 bases. CDR3 length: 13 residues. The CDR3, as DNA: TGTGCCATCAGCCGGGACCTAGGGCACGAGCAGTACTTC. Its protein is CAISRDLGHEQYF.

This clonotype was seen a few times. CDR3 amino acids: CAWGESSGPQFF. CDR3 nucleotides: TGTGCCTGGGGGGAGAGCAGCGGGCCTCAGTTCTTC. This rearrangement joins TRBV30 to TRBJ2-1; tentative D call: TRBD2 (6 bases). Trimming removed 5 bases at V and 13 bases at J, with 18 bases between. The CDR3 covers 12 residues. From germline, CDR1 is GTSNPN and CDR2 SVGIG (reference sequence).